These 19 T cell receptor beta chains share one sample of origin, sequenced in a study of shared clonotypes between healthy human individuals (dated by TCRdb to about 2020). Library preparation used the immunoSEQ multiplex PCR assay. The immuneACCESS repertoire file appears here via TCRdb, limited to in-frame rearrangements. These files lack a portion of the clones; in checked studies, under half of the deficit traces to unresolved V genes, and the cause of the others is not known. The sample contains some 2 million clones, roughly 96% of them found a single time. Together, the top ten hold roughly 0.13% of the sample. Input material: naive CD4+ T cells sorted from blood. The sample's cell subset or site, from its label and the paper: CD45RA+ positively selected. The receptors come from a man between 18 and 35 years old in good health.

J is TRBJ2-5 and V is TRBV6-1, with 11 bases that match TRBD2. This CDR3 is 15 amino acids long. Trimming took 6 bases from V and 2 from J; bases not matched to a gene: 5. CDR1 is MNHNS and CDR2 is SASEGT in the germline V gene. The CDR3 sequence: CASRTSGIGQETQYF. The CDR3 region has the DNA TGTGCCAGCAGGACTAGCGGGATAGGTCAAGAGACCCAGTACTTC.

The chain uses TRBV5-1 and TRBJ2-7; D assignment may be TRBD1 or TRBD2 (5 bases each). The V end was cut by 2 bases, the J end by 5 bases, with 11 bases between. Looked up from germline, CDR1 is SGHRS and CDR2 is YFSETQ. The CDR3 is 13 residues long. The CDR3 DNA sequence: TGCGCCAGCAGCTTCGGGGCCAGCGACGAGCAGTACTTC. Its translation: CASSFGASDEQYF.

This clone was seen only once. Other DNA sequences in this sample translate to the same CDR3. The chain carries TRBV11-2 and TRBJ1-5; D gene uncertain. Deletions cut 3 bases from V and 0 bases from J, with 6 bases between. The CDR3 is 14 residues long. CDR1 SGHAT and CDR2 FQNNGV come from the germline V gene. The CDR3 DNA follows: TGTGCCAGCAGCTTGGACGGTAGCAATCAGCCCCAGCATTTT. Residues: CASSLDGSNQPQHF.

This chain links TRBV18 with TRBJ2-2; 8 bases map to TRBD2. This CDR3 comprises 17 residues. The germline V gene encodes CDR1 KGHSH and CDR2 LQKENI. Trimming took 4 bases from V and 3 from J; bases not matched to a gene: 10. The chain's CDR3 is CASSRVGTRLHTGELFF. The CDR3 nucleotides read TGTGCCAGCTCACGAGTAGGGACTAGACTTCACACCGGGGAGCTGTTTTTT.

Points on this clone: Other nucleotide sequences from this sample produce the same CDR3. The chain links TRBV20-1 to TRBJ2-3; D is ambiguous. The CDR3 runs 11 residues. V was shortened by 6 bases and J by 3 bases, with 7 bases between the two germline ends. Germline V gives CDR1 DFQATT, CDR2 SNEGSKA (reference sequence). The CDR3 loop reads CSALGTDTQYF. The CDR3 DNA sequence: TGCAGTGCCCTTGGGACAGATACGCAGTATTTT.

Points on this clone: The junction and the germline gene differ at one end; a read error may be behind it. The chain recombines TRBV5-1 with TRBJ2-7; no reliable D call. The germline V gene encodes CDR1 SGHRS and CDR2 YFSETQ. This CDR3 has 13 residues. CDR3 region: CASRAYGSSEQYF. CDR3 bases: TGCGCCAGCAGGGCTTATGGTTCCTCCGAGCAGTACTTC. Variable domain in full (rest from reference TRBV5-1 and TRBJ2-7): KAGVTQTPRYLIKTRGQQVTLSCSPISGHRSVSWYQQTPGQGLQFLFEYFSETQRNKGNFPGRFSGRQFSNSRSEMNVSTLELGDSALYLCASRAYGSSEQYFGPGTRLTVT.

The gene calls are TRBV7-9 and TRBJ2-3; 8 nucleotides agree with TRBD1. The J segment lost 4 bases and the V segment lost 5 bases, leaving 20 bases of the junction unmatched. Germline V CDR1 and CDR2: SEHNR, FQNEAQ (reference sequence). The CDR3 covers 19 residues. The CDR3 loop is CASSPTKYTTGQGADTQYF. For the CDR3, the DNA is TGTGCCAGCAGCCCCACTAAATATACAACCGGACAGGGTGCAGATACGCAGTATTTT.

This chain joins TRBV2 and TRBJ1-1; D possibly corresponds to TRBD1 (5 bases). The V and J ends lost 0 bases and 7 bases respectively, with 12 bases between them. CDR1 is SNHLY and CDR2 is FYNNEI in the germline V gene. The CDR3 is 14 amino acids. The CDR3 sequence is CASSEARGGNEAFF. The CDR3 DNA is TGTGCCAGCAGTGAAGCGAGGGGCGGAAATGAAGCTTTCTTT.

The count of this clone is one. The rearrangement links TRBV7-3 to TRBJ1-2; D is uncertain. The CDR3 is 16 residues long. The germline gives CDR1 SGHTA, CDR2 FQGTGA. Trimming stripped 0 bases from V and 8 bases from J, with 19 bases between. The CDR3 protein is CASSLTSSMLIGGYTF. As DNA, the CDR3 is TGTGCCAGCAGCTTAACGTCGAGCATGCTCATTGGGGGCTACACCTTC.

The rearrangement links TRBV6-5 to TRBJ2-2, with D possibly TRBD2 on 5 matching bases. Germline CDR1 MNHEY, CDR2 SVGAGI. Trimming took off 5 bases at V and 7 bases at J, with 17 bases between the two ends. The CDR3 runs 15 residues. CDR3 residues: CASSPRGRWGGELFF. The CDR3 region has the DNA TGTGCCAGCAGTCCTCGGGGAAGATGGGGCGGGGAGCTGTTTTTT.

This chain links TRBV7-2 with TRBJ1-2; no reliable D call. V lost 1 base and J 4 bases, leaving 7 bases between the germline ends. This CDR3 contains 13 residues. The germline V gene has CDR1 SGHTA and CDR2 FQGNSA. In DNA, the CDR3 is TGTGCCAGCAGCTTAGAATACATCTATGGCTACACCTTC. Translating it yields CASSLEYIYGYTF.

The J gene is TRBJ1-5, the V gene TRBV5-1; tentative D call: TRBD1 (6 bases). Germline loops: CDR1 SGHRS, CDR2 YFSETQ. There are 15 residues in the CDR3. Trimming took off 0 bases at V and 4 bases at J, with 11 bases between the two ends. The DNA of the CDR3 is TGCGCCAGCAGCTTGGGGACAGAGTCTAATCAGCCCCAGCATTTT. As protein: CASSLGTESNQPQHF. Complete variable domain (other parts from reference TRBV5-1 and TRBJ1-5): KAGVTQTPRYLIKTRGQQVTLSCSPISGHRSVSWYQQTPGQGLQFLFEYFSETQRNKGNFPGRFSGRQFSNSRSEMNVSTLELGDSALYLCASSLGTESNQPQHFGDGTRLSIL.

The CDR3 bases are TGCGCCAGCAGCTCATTACCTACGCCACAGGTCGGTGGCTACACCTTC. Its protein product is CASSSLPTPQVGGYTF. The chain has TRBV5-1 and TRBJ1-2; perhaps TRBD1 as D (5 bases). This CDR3 region has 16 residues. V shed 3 bases and J shed 7 bases, with 22 bases lying between them. Germline values: CDR1 SGHRS, CDR2 YFSETQ.

The chain is built from TRBV5-1 and TRBJ1-3; D is unresolved. The germline V and J ends were trimmed by 5 bases and 0 bases, with 6 bases remaining between them. The CDR3 length is 13 residues. Germline V gene data show CDR1 as SGHRS and CDR2 as YFSETQ. The CDR3 region has the DNA TGCGCCAGCAGTTTTGCCTCTGGAAACACCATATATTTT. Protein sequence: CASSFASGNTIYF. Full variable domain (rest looked up from reference TRBV5-1 and TRBJ1-3): KAGVTQTPRYLIKTRGQQVTLSCSPISGHRSVSWYQQTPGQGLQFLFEYFSETQRNKGNFPGRFSGRQFSNSRSEMNVSTLELGDSALYLCASSFASGNTIYFGEGSWLTVV.

This rearrangement joins TRBV19 to TRBJ2-2; the D gene is possibly TRBD2 (5 bases). Trimming took off 3 bases at V and 3 bases at J, with 17 bases between the two ends. Germline-derived CDR1 and CDR2 are LNHDA and SQIVND (reference sequence). The CDR3 loop spans 17 amino acids. The CDR3 loop is CASSIRPGIGDTGELFF. The CDR3 DNA reads as TGTGCCAGTAGTATTCGGCCGGGAATTGGAGACACCGGGGAGCTGTTTTTT.

The chain joins TRBV14 to TRBJ1-1; D gene uncertain. The CDR3 runs 13 residues. Trimming pared 5 bases from V and 1 base from J, leaving 8 bases between. Germline V gene sequence: CDR1 SGHDN, CDR2 FVKESK. The CDR3: CASSVGWNTEAFF. CDR3 bases: TGTGCCAGCAGCGTTGGCTGGAACACTGAAGCTTTCTTT.

The count of this clone is one. This chain uses TRBV5-1 with TRBJ2-1, with TRBD1 matching 9 bases. The CDR3 totals 16 residues. Germline V gene lookup returns CDR1 SGHRS and CDR2 YFSETQ. Trimming took 3 bases from V and 3 from J; bases not matched to a gene: 7. The CDR3 DNA sequence: TGCGCCAGCAGCTCTGGACAGGGGCTCTTCTACAATGAGCAGTTCTTC. Residues: CASSSGQGLFYNEQFF.

The rearrangement joins TRBV30 to TRBJ2-7, with D possibly TRBD1 on 6 matching bases. The CDR3 has 12 residues. In germline, CDR1 is GTSNPN, CDR2 SVGIG (reference sequence). Trimming removed 3 bases from V and 3 bases from J, with 9 bases in between. The CDR3 bases are TGTGCCTGGAGCGCACAGGGCTACGAGCAGTACTTC. Translation: CAWSAQGYEQYF. Combining the CDR3 with reference TRBV30 and TRBJ2-7 gives the whole variable domain SQTIHQWPATLVQPVGSPLSLECTVEGTSNPNLYWYRQAAGRGLQLLFYSVGIGQISSEVPQNLSASRPQDRQFILSSKKLLLSDSGFYLCAWSAQGYEQYFGPGTRLTVT.

The chain employs TRBV6-1 and TRBJ2-2; a possible D gene is TRBD1 (6 bases). V was pared by 3 bases and J by 4 bases, with 15 bases between. The CDR3 is 16 amino acids. Germline CDR1 and CDR2: MNHNS and SASEGT. CDR3 loop: CASSEGAAGFTGELFF. CDR3 nucleotides: TGTGCCAGCAGTGAGGGGGCGGCAGGGTTCACCGGGGAGCTGTTTTTT.